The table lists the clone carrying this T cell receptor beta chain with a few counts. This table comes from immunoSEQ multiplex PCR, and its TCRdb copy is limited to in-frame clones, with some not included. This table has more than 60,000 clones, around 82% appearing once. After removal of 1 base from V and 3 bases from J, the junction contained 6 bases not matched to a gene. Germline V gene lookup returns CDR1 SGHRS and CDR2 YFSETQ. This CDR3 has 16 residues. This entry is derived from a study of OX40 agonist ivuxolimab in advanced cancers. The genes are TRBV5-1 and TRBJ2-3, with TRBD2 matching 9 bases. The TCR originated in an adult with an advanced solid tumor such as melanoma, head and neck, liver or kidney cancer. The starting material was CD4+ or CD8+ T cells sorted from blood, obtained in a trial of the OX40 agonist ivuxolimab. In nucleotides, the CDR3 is TGCGCCAGCAGCTTGAGTAGCGGGGGAACGACAGATACGCAGTATTTT. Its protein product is CASSLSSGGTTDTQYF.